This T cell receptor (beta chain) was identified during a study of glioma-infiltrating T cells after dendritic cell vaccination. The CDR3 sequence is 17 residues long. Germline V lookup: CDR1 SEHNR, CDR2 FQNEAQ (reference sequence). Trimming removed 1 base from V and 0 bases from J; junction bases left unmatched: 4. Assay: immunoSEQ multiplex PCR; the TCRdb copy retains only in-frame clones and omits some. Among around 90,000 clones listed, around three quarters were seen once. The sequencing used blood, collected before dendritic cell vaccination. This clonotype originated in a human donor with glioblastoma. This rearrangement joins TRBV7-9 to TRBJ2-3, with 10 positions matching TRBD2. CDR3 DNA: TGTGCCAGCAGCTTAGTGATGACTAGCGGGAGCACAGATACGCAGTATTTT. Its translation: CASSLVMTSGSTDTQYF.